These 20 T cell receptor beta chains originate from one sample sequenced in a study of cytomegalovirus exposure and HLA in healthy donors. Primers: 60 Vbeta forward and 13 Jbeta reverse. Measured with immunoSEQ multiplex PCR; TCRdb has only the in-frame clones, and not every one. The table has tens of thousands of clones, approximately 79% seen once; the top ten hold under 3%. The sequenced sample was PBMCs. These receptors originate from a woman aged 25 to 39 in good health and CMV-seronegative.

The rearrangement joins TRBV7-9 to TRBJ2-6; D may be TRBD1 (5 bases). CDR3 size: 15 residues. CDR1 is SEHNR and CDR2 is FQNEAQ in the germline V gene (reference sequence). Trimming left V 5 bases short and J 0 bases short, with 8 bases between. CDR3 bases: TGTGCCAGCAGCGTACAGGTCTCTGGGGCCAACGTCCTGACTTTC. Residues: CASSVQVSGANVLTF.

V is TRBV5-4 and J is TRBJ1-4; the D is unclear. This CDR3 comprises 12 residues. Deletions cut 3 bases from V and 6 bases from J, with 6 bases between. CDR1 and CDR2 (germline): SGHNT, YYREEE (reference sequence). As DNA, the CDR3 is TGTGCCAGCAGCTCGGAGGATGAAAAACTGTTTTTT. It codes for CASSSEDEKLFF.

The chain combines TRBV11-2 with TRBJ2-7; TRBD2 matches 11 bases. CDR3 length: 16 residues. CDR1 is SGHAT, CDR2 FQNNGV, per germline. Trimming removed 5 bases from V and 0 bases from J; junction bases left unmatched: 6. CDR3 sequence reads: CASSASTSGASYEQYF. The CDR3 DNA sequence: TGTGCCAGCAGCGCCTCGACTAGCGGGGCCTCCTACGAGCAGTACTTC.

The V and J genes are TRBV2 and TRBJ1-6; perhaps TRBD1 as D (5 bases). Between the trimmed V and J ends, which lost 4 bases and 9 bases, there was a span of 13 bases. CDR1 is SNHLY, CDR2 FYNNEI, per germline. The CDR3 loop spans 14 amino acids. The CDR3 region has the DNA TGTGCCAGCAGTGGGGGGGGAGGAGGTTCACCCCTCCACTTT. Its protein product is CASSGGGGGSPLHF.

The chain combines TRBV2 with TRBJ1-1; perhaps TRBD1 as D (5 bases). The CDR3 contains 14 residues. The V and J ends lost 6 bases and 3 bases respectively, with 14 bases between them. Germline V lookup: CDR1 SNHLY, CDR2 FYNNEI. The CDR3, as DNA: TGTGCCAGCAGCGAGGGGAGGAGGGACACTGAAGCTTTCTTT. It translates to CASSEGRRDTEAFF.

The table lists this clone with a count of one. The rearrangement joins TRBV30 to TRBJ1-2, with 11 bases aligning to TRBD1. The junction had 4 bases not matched to a gene; V was cut back by 4 bases and J by 3 bases. Per germline, CDR1 GTSNPN and CDR2 SVGIG (reference sequence). This CDR3 spans 14 amino acids. The CDR3 is CAWNRDRGYYGYTF. The DNA for the CDR3 is TGTGCCTGGAACCGGGACAGGGGGTACTATGGCTACACCTTC.

This clone was counted a few times. The V and J genes are TRBV5-1 and TRBJ1-5; D is undetermined. V dropped 0 bases and J dropped 3 bases, with 7 bases sitting between them. Germline CDR1 and CDR2: SGHRS and YFSETQ. This CDR3 has 14 residues. CDR3 loop: CASSLGGDNQPQHF. The CDR3, as DNA: TGCGCCAGCAGCTTGGGCGGTGACAATCAGCCCCAGCATTTT.

This chain joins TRBV9 and TRBJ1-1; D is perhaps TRBD1 (6 bases). In germline, CDR1 is SGDLS, CDR2 YYNGEE. This CDR3 comprises 16 residues. V was pared by 3 bases and J by 3 bases, with 18 bases between. CDR3 residues: CASSARGGGADTEAFF. CDR3 DNA: TGTGCCAGCAGCGCGCGGGGGGGCGGGGCGGACACTGAAGCTTTCTTT. Full variable domain (outside the CDR3, taken from reference TRBV9 and TRBJ1-1): DSGVTQTPKHLITATGQRVTLRCSPRSGDLSVYWYQQSLDQGLQFLIQYYNGEERAKGNILERFSAQQFPDLHSELNLSSLELGDSALYFCASSARGGGADTEAFFGQGTRLTVV.

This chain uses TRBV7-6 with TRBJ2-3; a weak D match, TRBD1 (6 bases). Trimming took 5 bases from V and 0 from J, leaving 12 bases between them. This CDR3 has 15 residues. CDR1 and CDR2 (germline): SGHVS, FNYEAQ. The CDR3: CASSPRQASTDTQYF. The CDR3 bases are TGTGCCAGCAGCCCACGACAGGCCAGCACAGATACGCAGTATTTT.

The chain employs TRBV7-2 and TRBJ1-1; D unresolved. The CDR3 spans 11 residues. From germline, CDR1 is SGHTA and CDR2 FQGNSA. Trimming removed 2 bases from V and 6 bases from J, with 4 bases in between. The CDR3 bases are TGTGCCAGCAGCTTAAGAGCTGAAGCTTTCTTT. Protein sequence: CASSLRAEAFF. Based on the CDR3 plus reference TRBV7-2 and TRBJ1-1, the full variable domain is GAGVSQSPSNKVTEKGKDVELRCDPISGHTALYWYRQSLGQGLEFLIYFQGNSAPDKSGLPSDRFSAERTGGSVSTLTIQRTQQEDSAVYLCASSLRAEAFFGQGTRLTVV.

This clone was observed a single time. The gene calls are TRBV28 and TRBJ1-4, with D possibly TRBD1 on 5 matching bases. Germline V gene data show CDR1 as MDHEN and CDR2 as SYDVKM. V was shortened by 4 bases and J by 5 bases, with 11 bases between the two germline ends. CDR3 length equals 14 residues. The CDR3 loop is CASSSLRGNEKLFF. The CDR3 DNA reads as TGTGCCAGCAGTTCACTTCGGGGGAATGAAAAACTGTTTTTT.

The chain carries TRBV9 and TRBJ1-1; D perhaps matches TRBD1 (5 bases). The V and J ends lost 2 bases and 4 bases respectively, with 12 bases between them. The germline V gene encodes CDR1 SGDLS and CDR2 YYNGEE. The CDR3 length is 14 residues. DNA of the CDR3: TGTGCCAGCAGCGTCCGGGGGATGGCCACTGAAGCTTTCTTT. It specifies CASSVRGMATEAFF.

A few counts support this clone. The gene calls are TRBV2 and TRBJ2-1; 8 nucleotides line up with TRBD2. J lost 3 bases, V lost 4 bases, and 2 bases had no gene match. Germline assignment: CDR1 SNHLY and CDR2 FYNNEI. The CDR3 has 14 residues. The CDR3 spells CASSGLARYNEQFF. CDR3 nucleotide sequence: TGTGCCAGCAGTGGACTAGCGCGCTACAATGAGCAGTTCTTC.

This chain links TRBV4-1 with TRBJ1-1, with D possibly matching TRBD1 (5 bases). Germline CDR1 and CDR2: MGHRA and YSYEKL. Deletions cut 1 base from V and 0 bases from J, with 6 bases between. There are 14 residues in the CDR3. The CDR3 bases are TGCGCCAGCAGCCAAGGGGGCATGAACACTGAAGCTTTCTTT. Protein product: CASSQGGMNTEAFF.

This clone was detected only a few times. The rearrangement links TRBV6-5 to TRBJ1-2, with 8 bases identical to TRBD1. With V trimmed by 6 bases and J by 7 bases, 10 bases remained unmatched. The CDR3 has 14 residues. CDR1 and CDR2 (germline): MNHEY, SVGAGI. In nucleotides, the CDR3 is TGTGCCAGCAGCCCCGGACAGGGTATCTTTGGCTACACCTTC. It codes for CASSPGQGIFGYTF.

The chain joins TRBV7-8 to TRBJ1-1; 10 bases align to TRBD1. This CDR3 comprises 13 residues. Losses at the gene ends were 4 bases for V and 7 bases for J; bases not matched to a gene: 3. Germline V gives CDR1 SGHVS, CDR2 FQNEAQ. CDR3 loop: CASSSDRGREAFF. CDR3 bases: TGTGCCAGCAGCTCCGACAGGGGGCGTGAAGCTTTCTTT.

This clone was seen a few times. The chain employs TRBV7-8 and TRBJ1-3; no clear D gene. V gave up 1 base and J gave up 0 bases, with 10 bases separating them. Germline V CDR1 and CDR2: SGHVS, FQNEAQ. The length of the CDR3 is 16 residues. The CDR3 spells CASSLVPLSSGNTIYF. The CDR3 DNA reads TGTGCCAGCAGCTTAGTTCCGCTATCCTCTGGAAACACCATATATTTT.

The chain is built from TRBV7-6 and TRBJ2-7; TRBD1 might be the D (6 bases). There are 14 residues in the CDR3. Germline V gene data show CDR1 as SGHVS and CDR2 as FNYEAQ. Trimming removed 5 bases at V and 3 bases at J, with 14 bases between. The CDR3 loop reads CASSQLTGGYEQYV. The CDR3 region has the DNA TGTGCCAGCAGCCAGTTGACAGGAGGCTACGAGCAGTACGTC.

This clone appeared a few times. CDR3 sequence reads: CASSQDRGDNQPQHF. In nucleotides, the CDR3 is TGCGCCAGCAGCCAAGATCGGGGGGATAATCAGCCCCAGCATTTT. J is TRBJ1-5 and V is TRBV4-1; a possible D gene is TRBD1 (5 bases). The CDR3 contains 15 residues. Trimming took 0 bases from V and 4 from J, leaving 10 bases between them. CDR1 is MGHRA, CDR2 YSYEKL, per germline.

The rearrangement links TRBV2 to TRBJ2-7; 8 bases are a match to TRBD1. CDR3 size: 15 residues. Germline assignment: CDR1 SNHLY and CDR2 FYNNEI. The ends lost 6 bases at V and 0 bases at J; junction bases unmatched: 7. The CDR3, as DNA: TGTGCCAGCAGCGTTCCCGGACAGGGCTCCTACGAGCAGTACTTC. As protein: CASSVPGQGSYEQYF.